The present T cell receptor beta chain was sequenced within a study of cytomegalovirus exposure and HLA in healthy donors. Comments on this clone: What it binds is not known.

Broader study findings: TCR sequences were mostly rare, though some public TCRs occurred in many donors.

After removal of 6 bases from V and 1 base from J, the junction contained 20 bases not matched to a gene. The CDR3 has 19 residues. Germline CDR1 is MNHEY and CDR2 is SMNVEV (reference sequence). This table comes from immunoSEQ multiplex PCR, and its TCRdb copy is limited to in-frame clones, with some not included. This sample has about 200,000 clones, with 84% found just once. This receptor was taken from a woman aged 25 to 39 in good health and CMV-seropositive. The material sequenced was PBMCs. V is TRBV27 and J is TRBJ1-1, with 7 bases matching TRBD1. The CDR3 protein is CASSRGQSGQHFSNTEAFF. The CDR3 DNA reads as TGTGCCAGCAGCAGAGGACAATCGGGACAGCATTTCTCGAACACTGAAGCTTTCTTT.